This T cell receptor (beta chain) was recorded in a study of identical twins. TCRdb reanalysed the 5' RACE reads using MiXCR and keeps one entry per CDR3 protein. This sample has 1.5 million or so distinct CDR3 sequences, with around 33% found just once. This clonotype was seen ten or more times. The antigen remains unidentified. Germline CDR1 and CDR2: MDHEN and SYDVKM. CDR3 length equals 14 residues. V lost 5 bases and J 5 bases, leaving 16 bases between the germline ends. The study, taken as a whole, reports: Twin-shared out-of-frame alpha sequences showed excess low generation probability. Abundant beta clonotypes from cord blood had fewer insertions, unlike memory repertoires, which showed none. The models gave estimates that fell short of the out-of-frame TCR alpha sharing seen in monozygotic twins. Findings depended on cross-sectional statistics rather than tracking the same donors.

This chain joins TRBV28 and TRBJ2-7, with D unresolved. The receptor's source is a newborn girl in good health. Material for sequencing was cord blood. The CDR3 DNA is TGTGCCAGCAGTCCCCCTCGACCTTCAGACGAGCAGTACTTC. Protein: CASSPPRPSDEQYF.